This T cell receptor (beta chain) was sequenced in a study of blood T cell repertoires in COVID-19 (dated by TCRdb to the early 2020s). About the investigation overall: Samples from collaborators originated in the United States, Italy and Spain and spanned both the acute and convalescent phases of COVID-19. Samples were obtained from the ongoing ImmuneRACE study (first 160 participants) and from about 1,300 subjects provided by 6 global collaborators. Nearly every sample came with metadata listing a de-identified subject ID, COVID-19 status, age in years and sex. HLA class I and class II types, where available, came from metadata supplied by the sample provider rather than from assay-based typing. The repertoires were made available in a free public database intended to serve as a resource for research on the immune response to SARS-CoV-2. Subjects who had been exposed to COVID-19, were actively infected with it, or had recovered from it provided the deeply sampled blood TCRbeta repertoires that made up the dataset. The prospective study material was composed of cDNA or gDNA derived from T cells, B-cell-depleted T cells, or PBMCs.

V is cut by 0 bases and J by 7 bases, and the space between the germline ends is 13 bases. From the cysteine through the phenylalanine, the CDR3 covers 14 amino acids. The entry retains the CDR3 DNA only, 42 bases that are in frame from base 1. Reading the germline V gene gives CDR1 SGHRS and CDR2 YFSETQ. About this clone itself: Its antigen is unknown. The input lacks base qualities; no much larger clone sits a single base away.

Here is what the overall study found, with its caveats: The quantity of clinical and demographic metadata differed by source and by participant and was supplied without curation.

The immunoSEQ Assay, a bias-controlled multiplex PCR, was used to amplify TCRbeta CDR3 regions from genomic DNA. As for the authors' bioinformatics: The number of nucleated cells in each sample was estimated from the amplification of reference gene primers within the assay. To quantify the absolute abundance of each unique TCRbeta CDR3 rearrangement, sequence reads were collapsed and filtered. Productive Simpson clonality was computed per sample as the square root of Simpson's diversity index over productive rearrangements. TCRdb took over this immuneACCESS table, retaining in-frame rearrangements with V and J assigned. Such tables are incomplete; in checked studies, under half of the missing clones stem from an unresolved V gene, and the remainder is unexplained. For V, J and clone size, that table is used; D and trimming come from the DNA. The sample table records under 350,000 clones; about nine tenths of these occur just once. 1.7% of the sample rests with the top ten.

Participants in the prospective study were enrolled through a virtual design, were aged 18 to 89 years, and lived in roughly 26 United States geographic areas. Cohort assignment in the prospective study relied on participant-reported clinical history from a screening survey and a study questionnaire. Recovered participants in ImmuneRACE Cohort 3 were defined as having two consecutive negative NP/OP PCR tests, clearance from a healthcare professional, or resolution of symptoms. Each participant in the prospective study had whole blood, serum and a nasopharyngeal or oropharyngeal swab collected by mobile phlebotomists. Prospective study participants could optionally give additional blood draws and questionnaires over a roughly 2-month period. Prospective study blood samples were shipped either frozen or at room temperature before DNA extraction.

The sample taken for sequencing was PBMCs or T cells enriched from blood (not recorded which). The sequence came from a woman between 40 and 50 years old who had recovered from COVID-19. The chain uses TRBV5-1 and TRBJ1-2; TRBD1 could be the D gene, as 5 bases match. Read as DNA, the sequence is TGCGCCAGCAGCTTGGATGCGGGGCGAAGTGGCTACACCTTC. The translation is CASSLDAGRSGYTF. The full variable domain, with segments outside the CDR3 supplied by the reference TRBV5-1 and TRBJ1-2 proteins, appears as KAGVTQTPRYLIKTRGQQVTLSCSPISGHRSVSWYQQTPGQGLQFLFEYFSETQRNKGNFPGRFSGRQFSNSRSEMNVSTLELGDSALYLCASSLDAGRSGYTFGSGTRLTVV.